This T cell receptor (beta chain) comes out of a study of blood T cell repertoires in COVID-19. In the study overall: Some COVID-19 samples were acute and others convalescent; all came from the United States, Italy and Spain. PBMCs, B-cell-depleted T cells, or T cells provided the cDNA or gDNA that made up the material.

Per germline, CDR1 LGHNA and CDR2 YSLEER. This CDR3 has 16 residues. Germline trimming cut 1 base from V and 5 bases from J; bases unmatched to any gene: 9. In the study's own analysis: By means of reference gene primer amplification, nucleated cell counts were estimated. The data were produced by immunoSEQ multiplex PCR, yet TCRdb's version contains in-frame clones alone and is incomplete. V, J and clone size are those of that table, while D and trimming were read from the DNA. The sample carries some 60,000 clones, more than 85% recorded once. This TCR was sampled from a man between 60 and 75 years old with acute or convalescent COVID-19. Source material: peripheral blood. This chain joins TRBV4-3 and TRBJ1-1; 8 nucleotides line up with TRBD1. CDR3 in amino acids: CASSQVLTGGLTEAFF. Written as DNA, the CDR3 is TGCGCCAGCAGCCAAGTATTAACAGGGGGGTTGACTGAAGCTTTCTTT.